A selection of T cell receptor beta chains follows, all from one sample in a study of post-analysis software for immune sequencing data. MiXCR, applied by TCRdb to the PCR reads, yields one record per CDR3 protein. Of hundreds of thousands of distinct CDR3 sequences in the sample, roughly 30% were seen once. Sequenced: blood. Receptors originate from a girl aged 10 to 17 with multiple sclerosis. The CDR3 runs from the conserved cysteine through the conserved F or W. D genes are given only for firm matches. Clone size appears in some rows only: once, few, many, or a class for an expanded clone.

TRBJ2-2 | - | - | TRBV5-1 | CASSRNGTWVPGELFF | TGCGCCAGCAGCCGGAACGGCACTTGGGTTCCCGGGGAGCTGTTTTTT
TRBJ2-6 | few | TRBD1 | TRBV24-1 | CATSDRNRGRSGANVLTF | TGTGCCACCAGTGACCGTAACAGGGGGCGGTCTGGGGCCAACGTCCTGACTTTC
TRBJ2-7 | many | TRBD1 | TRBV7-9 | CASSSTGAPGYEQYF | TGTGCCAGCAGCTCGACAGGGGCCCCGGGGTACGAGCAGTACTTC
TRBJ2-3 | - | - | TRBV20-1 | CSASIASSTDTQYF | TGCAGTGCTAGTATAGCGAGTAGCACAGATACGCAGTATTTT
TRBJ2-5 | many | - | TRBV24-1 | CATSDLTDQETQYF | TGTGCCACCAGTGACCTGACAGACCAAGAGACCCAGTACTTC
TRBJ2-7 | few | - | TRBV7-2 | CASSLDVGRSFEQYF | TGTGCCAGCAGCTTAGACGTCGGGAGAAGCTTCGAGCAGTACTTC
TRBJ2-7 | - | - | TRBV7-9 | CASTLAGFSSYEQYF | TGTGCCAGCACCCTCGCGGGTTTTAGCTCCTACGAGCAGTACTTC
TRBJ1-4 | - | - | TRBV7-2 | CASSPEKRGLNEKLFF | TGTGCCAGCAGCCCAGAAAAGCGTGGATTAAATGAAAAACTGTTTTTT
TRBJ2-1 | - | TRBD2 | TRBV4-3 | CASSPGRDYYNEQFF | TGCGCCAGCAGCCCAGGGAGGGACTACTACAATGAGCAGTTCTTC
TRBJ2-3 | - | TRBD2 | TRBV19 | CASSLTRTSGITDTQYF | TGTGCCAGTAGTTTGACGCGAACTAGCGGGATAACAGATACGCAGTATTTT
TRBJ2-3 | - | TRBD2 | TRBV4-3 | CASSQDRLAGQFPQKCTDTQYF | TGCGCCAGCAGCCAAGACCGACTAGCGGGACAATTCCCGCAGAAATGCACAGATACGCAGTATTTT
TRBJ1-1 | few | - | TRBV29-1 | CSVYWNTEAFF | TGCAGCGTTTACTGGAACACTGAAGCTTTCTTT
TRBJ1-4 | - | - | TRBV28 | CASSSGSEKLFF | TGTGCCAGCTCATCGGGCAGCGAAAAACTGTTTTTT
TRBJ1-2 | few | TRBD1 | TRBV9 | CASSLSPGQGSGYTF | TGTGCCAGCAGCTTATCTCCGGGACAGGGTAGTGGCTACACCTTC
TRBJ2-1 | - | TRBD2 | TRBV6-1 | CASKFWTSHNEQFF | TGTGCCAGCAAATTCTGGACTAGCCACAATGAGCAGTTCTTC
TRBJ2-7 | - | - | TRBV6-5 | CASSYTLGLTYEQYF | TGTGCCAGCAGTTACACTCTGGGCCTAACCTACGAGCAGTACTTC
TRBJ2-1 | few | - | TRBV7-9 | CASRGGGALDNEQFF | TGTGCCAGCAGAGGGGGAGGGGCCCTAGACAATGAGCAGTTCTTC
TRBJ2-5 | few | TRBD2 | TRBV28 | CASSLLAGDQETQYF | TGTGCCAGCAGTTTACTAGCGGGGGACCAAGAGACCCAGTACTTC
TRBJ2-1 | - | - | TRBV4-1 | CASSLMGGALNEQFF | TGCGCCAGCAGCCTTATGGGGGGCGCCTTGAATGAGCAGTTCTTC
TRBJ2-3 | few | TRBD2 | TRBV5-1 | CASSLKTSGGLKDTQYF | TGCGCCAGCAGCTTGAAGACTAGCGGGGGGTTGAAAGATACGCAGTATTTT
TRBJ2-7 | - | - | TRBV29-1 | CSVVASYEQYF | TGCAGCGTTGTCGCGAGTTACGAGCAGTACTTC
TRBJ1-4 | - | - | TRBV20-1 | CSARAPGKLIEKLFF | TGCAGTGCTAGAGCCCCAGGGAAGTTAATTGAAAAACTGTTTTTT